This TCR beta chain was observed in a study of control samples from healthy donors and cancer patients. This clone has just one count. V was trimmed by 2 bases and J by 1 base, leaving 9 bases between them. Germline CDR1 is SGDLS and CDR2 is YYNGEE. This CDR3 contains 14 residues. Sequencing used immunoSEQ multiplex PCR; TCRdb keeps in-frame clones, though not all of them. The top ten clones hold 5% to 8% of a sample with 400,000 to 500,000 clones, more than 80% of them seen once. The rearrangement uses TRBV9 and TRBJ2-5; D possibly corresponds to TRBD2 (6 bases). The sequencing sample was made of PBMCs. This sequence originates from a man between 35 and 55 years old with head and neck cancer. The CDR3 nucleotides read TGTGCCAGCAGCGTTTCCGGGGGCCAAGAGACCCAGTACTTC. It specifies CASSVSGGQETQYF.